The present T cell receptor beta chain was sequenced within a study of cytomegalovirus exposure and HLA in healthy donors listed by TCRdb under 2017. As for the study more broadly: In an earlier analysis of 550 to 750 of the donors, 276 Gb of sequence data and some 120 million unique TCR beta sequences from about 190 million T cells were reported. About 280 gigabases of sequencing data and 70 million to 85 million unique TCR sequences were included in an early release covering roughly 600 HLA-typed donors. The genetic ancestry cluster associated with self-reported Caucasian donors included over 80% of the roughly 400 genotyped donors. The aim of the study was to test whether cataloging public T cell receptors could identify signatures of past pathogen exposure. Using immunosequencing, the study profiled T cell repertoires from some 670 subjects and related those repertoires to cytomegalovirus serostatus. Along with the 666-subject first cohort, a separate validation cohort of over a hundred different subjects was used. The study combined high-throughput TCR immunosequencing, statistical association of individual TCRs with disease status, and machine learning to predict cytomegalovirus infection status. In a later analysis, previously published TCR beta repertoires from more than 500 donors were re-analyzed and high-resolution HLA genotyping was added so that TCR occurrence patterns could be studied. Rather than drawing on any new phenotypic data, the later analysis identified candidate immune exposures from TCR beta sequences and the way those sequences occurred across donors. An earlier analysis of nearly 600 of the donors applied high-throughput TCR beta sequencing to assess whether each TCR beta V gene segment acted as functional or pseudogenic. Donor age, sex, ethnicity and CMV serostatus were compiled alongside the repertoire data. Genome-wide SNP genotypes for about 65% of the 666 donors were used in a later genetic analysis, which treated that subset as a discovery cohort. All discovery cohort repertoires had been generated using a single sequencing platform. HLA typing included class I and class II loci at four-digit resolution. Typing coverage varied by locus: roughly 629-640 donors for A, B, C, DRB1 and DQB1; approximately 500 for DQA1; around 570 for DPA1; approximately 490 for DPB1. Because of strong linkage in the cohort, a few DR-DQ haplotypes were treated as single units for association and clustering. Among about 400 genotyped donors of the cohort, an average of approximately 220,000 unique TCR beta nucleotide sequences was sequenced per donor, of which about 18% were non-productive.

Libraries were prepared through the immunoSEQ multiplex PCR assay. For the multiplex PCR, a mixture combining 60 forward primers for TCR Vbeta segments and 13 reverse primers for TCR Jbeta segments was used. The CDR3 region of rearranged TCR beta genes was amplified from genomic DNA with a multiplex PCR assay. The Illumina HiSeq System was used to sequence the amplified TCR beta libraries as 87-base-pair reads. Per the source publication's procedure: A later analysis tallied approximately 87 million unique TCR beta chains across the 610 or so repertoires, and roughly 11 million of those chains were shared by two or more donors. A nearest-neighbor algorithm error-corrected the raw reads and collapsed the reads into unique sequences, merging closely related sequences to remove PCR and sequencing errors. To assign V, D and J gene segments, CDR3 sequences were aligned to IMGT reference sequences. For a sequence to be retained, at least a six-nucleotide match to both a V gene segment and a J gene segment was required. Rearrangements were classified as productive when the CDR3 lacked stop codons and remained in frame with V and J, and all other rearrangements were classified as non-productive. Following IMGT convention, CDR3 was defined as the stretch from the second conserved V-encoded cysteine to the conserved J-encoded phenylalanine. In an earlier analysis of 500 to 650 of the donors, sequences lacking an unambiguous match to a single V gene segment were excluded. An earlier analysis of several hundred of the donors called V segments functional above 56.7% productive rearrangements and segregating when the between-donor standard deviation exceeded 5%. A statistical classification framework was built for diagnosing cytomegalovirus status from the catalog of TCR beta chain sequences. In a later analysis, TCR nucleotide sequences were compared against IMGT/GENE-DB human TR gene sequences so that V and J genes could be assigned. The TCRdist pipeline was used in a later analysis to assign CDR3 sequences and most-parsimonious VDJ recombination scenarios. In a later analysis, each TCR beta chain was defined by its CDR3 amino acid sequence together with its V-gene family, and reads without a unique V-gene family were excluded. As a way to deal with suspected cross-contamination and a sequencing artifact, a later analysis dropped over 550 nucleotide sequences that were highly shared and had low generation probability. A later analysis calculated a clonal expansion index for each public chain from normalized within-repertoire ranks of inferred template counts. A later analysis computed generation probabilities with a VDJ recombination model fitted to out-of-frame rearrangements, and checked the results against IGoR. Hypergeometric tests were used in a later analysis to score TCR-TCR, TCR-HLA and TCR-CMV co-occurrence, with a repertoire-size bias correction applied to the TCR pairs. False discovery rates were estimated in a later analysis by permuting HLA or CMV assignments 20 times. In a later analysis, co-occurring TCRs were grouped using DBSCAN, with TCRdist sequence similarity added in when clustering inside HLA-allele-positive subsets. Co-occurrence clustering excluded repertoires with fewer than 30,000 or more than 120,000 public chains, plus five with anomalous nucleotide sharing. This is the immuneACCESS table as TCRdb keeps it, with only in-frame sequences that have V and J called. A part of the clones is gone; compared with another copy, unresolved V genes explain less than half, and the rest is unexplained. The DNA gave D and trimming, while V, J and clone size come from that table. The sample includes 100,000 to 130,000 clones, with over 70% observed a single time. The top ten clones comprise 2% to 2.5% of the sample.

The CDR3 runs 13 amino acids, cysteine and phenylalanine included. The entry retains the CDR3 DNA only, 39 bases that are in frame from base 1. CDR1 and CDR2 (MNHNS, SASEGT) derive from the germline V gene. V is clipped by 8 bases and J by 0 bases, and the sequence between their germline boundaries is 11 bases long. What the work shows at the level of the full study, not this receptor alone: Because HLA typing was unavailable for some donors at each locus, only the typed subset was used in association tests. In vitro tests confirmed that a few of the cytomegalovirus-associated TCR beta chains recognize cytomegalovirus antigens. For the cohort, immune exposure information was limited to CMV serostatus. A later analysis found that TCR association rates varied across HLA loci, with DRB1 alleles showing the most associated TCRs and HLA-C alleles the fewest. A further reported finding was that TCR beta sequences accurately predicted the HLA-A and HLA-B alleles for most subjects in the first cohort. Most CMV-associated TCR beta chains appeared to be HLA-restricted in a later analysis, and the HLA associations seemed to be driven largely by CMV exposure. According to a later analysis, parvovirus B19, influenza, CMV and Epstein-Barr virus appeared linked to several top co-occurrence clusters. Because the 87-base-pair reads could not distinguish some IMGT-functional V segments, including TRBV6-2 and TRBV6-3, those segments were excluded. Specific HLA alleles were associated with 16,951 TCR beta sequences at a false discovery rate of 0.05 in a later analysis. In this cohort, only TCR beta chains were sequenced, and detectable features were limited by the absence of alpha or paired-chain data. In a later analysis, HLA-associated TCR beta chains were found to be more clonally expanded and to have lower generation probabilities than equally common non-associated chains. The sequencing pipeline was judged likely to have produced a cluster of highly shared sequence variants as a technical artifact. While some public TCRs were present in many individuals, most TCR sequences turned up only very rarely across donors. Correlated functional status among segregating V segments might be attributable to linkage disequilibrium, but an unknown experimental factor could not be ruled out. Because counts were too low, roughly 17 rarely observed V segments, including chromosome 9 orphons, were left out of the earlier analysis of about 620 of the donors. It was suggested by the authors that the approach could potentially be generalized to other disease states and immunological phenotypes. The presence/absence analyses assumed that sequencing depth was roughly uniform across donors, and that assumption may not be true. An association between a missense DCLRE1C variant and V-gene and J-gene trimming of TCR beta chains was found in a later genetic analysis and replicated in an independent cohort. Cytomegalovirus status was reported to be diagnosed by the classifier with high specificity and sensitivity in both the original and validation cohorts. The study listed over 150 TCR beta chains as associated with cytomegalovirus. Broadly in line with IMGT annotations, most TCR beta V segments showed up in productive rearrangements about 87% or about 30% of the time in an earlier analysis of some 590 of the donors. According to a later genetic analysis, donors in an Asian-associated ancestry cluster had fewer N-insertions in productive TCRs than the approximately 670-donor mean. When HLA alleles, especially DR and DQ, strongly co-occurred, attributing TCR associations to individual alleles was difficult.

For this clone: It lacks a known antigen. Base qualities are not provided; no much larger clone lies one nucleotide away.

In total, roughly 710 healthy bone marrow donors made up the cohort. Cohort members were all nominally healthy when sampled, although unrecorded immune exposures were likely present. The donor was CMV seronegative and belonged to the group of approximately 320 seronegative cohort members. Every donor gave a peripheral blood sample, and the peripheral blood mononuclear cells from that sample were used for TCR beta sequencing. The Qiagen DNeasy Blood Extraction Kit was used to extract genomic DNA from the blood cell samples. The sequenced material came from PBMCs. The sequence came from a man younger than 40 in good health and CMV-seronegative. The chain couples TRBV6-1 to TRBJ2-7, with a weak D call of TRBD2 (5 bases match). This receptor carries the CDR3 CASGLISSYEQYF. The DNA sequence follows: TGTGCCAGCGGACTGATTAGCTCCTACGAGCAGTACTTC.